The 13 T cell receptor beta chains in this list originate from one sample, sequenced in a study of T cell responses to AZD1222 COVID-19 vaccine. The method was immunoSEQ multiplex PCR; TCRdb's version includes in-frame clones alone and lacks a portion of them. The sample holds some 200,000 clones, 88% seen once. The input for sequencing was peripheral blood, taken 28 days after the second AZD1222 dose. The receptors were sampled from an adult who received the AZD1222 COVID-19 vaccine.

The chain uses TRBV28 and TRBJ2-1; D is perhaps TRBD2 (6 bases). Germline CDR1 reads MDHEN; CDR2 reads SYDVKM. Trimming took off 11 bases at V and 13 bases at J, with 15 bases between the two ends. This CDR3 comprises 10 residues. CDR3 region: CAGGTPPQFF. Written as DNA, the CDR3 is TGTGCCGGCGGGACTCCACCACAGTTCTTC.

The chain is built from TRBV6-5 and TRBJ1-6; D remains ambiguous. CDR1 MNHEY and CDR2 SVGAGI come from the germline V gene. Trimming left V 4 bases short and J 7 bases short, with 14 bases between. This CDR3 comprises 15 residues. CDR3 residues: CASSSQGGSNSPLHF. The CDR3 DNA sequence: TGTGCCAGCAGTTCCCAAGGAGGGAGCAATTCACCCCTCCACTTT.

This clone was found a few times. CDR3 residues: CSVTGREAFF. CDR3 DNA: TGCAGCGTCACGGGTCGTGAAGCTTTCTTT. The chain links TRBV29-1 to TRBJ1-1; no firm D call. Germline lookup yields CDR1 SQVTM and CDR2 ANQGSEA. The CDR3 covers 10 residues. Trimming took off 6 bases at V and 7 bases at J, with 9 bases between the two ends.

The J gene is TRBJ2-3, the V gene TRBV28, with unresolved D. The CDR3 runs 13 residues. Trimming shortened V by 7 bases and J by 3 bases, and 11 bases separated the two germline ends. The V gene's germline CDR1 is MDHEN and CDR2 SYDVKM. The chain's CDR3 is CASTPSRTDTQYF. In DNA, the CDR3 is TGTGCCAGCACCCCCTCCAGGACAGATACGCAGTATTTT.

This rearrangement joins TRBV19 to TRBJ1-5; 7 bases are shared with TRBD1. The germline CDR1 and CDR2 sequences are LNHDA and SQIVND (reference sequence). The CDR3 loop spans 15 amino acids. J was trimmed by 4 bases and V by 1 base; bases with no gene match: 4. The CDR3 nucleotides read TGTGCCAGTAGTATAGTACAGGGGAGTAATCAGCCCCAGCATTTT. Translation gives CASSIVQGSNQPQHF.

The rearrangement joins TRBV28 to TRBJ1-3; a weak D match, TRBD1 (6 bases). The V and J ends lost 3 bases and 3 bases respectively, with 9 bases between them. This CDR3 is 14 amino acids long. Germline lookup yields CDR1 MDHEN and CDR2 SYDVKM. CDR3 nucleotides: TGTGCCAGCAGTTTCAGGGGAGTTGGAAACACCATATATTTT. It translates to CASSFRGVGNTIYF.

This clone occurred once. The chain carries TRBV19 and TRBJ2-1; the match to TRBD1 covers 7 bases. The trim removed 3 bases at V and 6 bases at J, leaving 8 bases unmatched. This CDR3 spans 15 amino acids. Germline CDR1 is LNHDA and CDR2 is SQIVND (reference sequence). CDR3 nucleotides: TGTGCCAGTAGTATGGTGTCAGGGGGACCCAATGAGCAGTTCTTC. This encodes CASSMVSGGPNEQFF.

The chain links TRBV30 to TRBJ1-1, with TRBD1 matching over 11 bases. With 1 base clipped from V and 1 base from J, the junction kept 2 bases outside the gene matches. The germline CDR1 and CDR2 sequences are GTSNPN and SVGIG (reference sequence). The CDR3 contains 15 residues. CDR3 DNA: TGTGCCTGGAGTGGGACAGGGGGCAAGAACACTGAAGCTTTCTTT. Amino acids: CAWSGTGGKNTEAFF.

The chain links TRBV27 to TRBJ2-7; D call uncertain. CDR3 length equals 14 residues. Trimming removed 0 bases at V and 4 bases at J, with 10 bases between. Germline assignment: CDR1 MNHEY and CDR2 SMNVEV (reference sequence). The CDR3 reads CASSLSDGGYEQYF. Written as DNA, the CDR3 is TGTGCCAGCAGTTTATCGGACGGTGGGTACGAGCAGTACTTC.

The genes are TRBV11-2 and TRBJ1-6; TRBD1 is a possible D gene (5 bases). Per the germline V gene, CDR1 is SGHAT and CDR2 is FQNNGV. The CDR3 consists of 13 residues. Deletions cut 5 bases from V and 10 bases from J, with 12 bases between. For the CDR3, the DNA is TGTGCCAGCAGCCAAACGACAGAATCACCCCTCCACTTT. As protein: CASSQTTESPLHF.

The rearrangement uses TRBV30 and TRBJ1-3; D is undetermined. The germline CDR1 and CDR2 sequences are GTSNPN and SVGIG (reference sequence). The CDR3 runs 15 residues. V dropped 2 bases and J dropped 0 bases, with 11 bases sitting between them. The CDR3 DNA reads TGTGCCTGGAGTAGGGAACAGAGCTCTGGAAACACCATATATTTT. It yields the protein CAWSREQSSGNTIYF. The variable domain in full, with the rest retrieved from reference TRBV30 and TRBJ1-3, is SQTIHQWPATLVQPVGSPLSLECTVEGTSNPNLYWYRQAAGRGLQLLFYSVGIGQISSEVPQNLSASRPQDRQFILSSKKLLLSDSGFYLCAWSREQSSGNTIYFGEGSWLTVV.

This chain joins TRBV7-2 and TRBJ2-1; 10 positions match TRBD2. The trim removed 3 bases at V and 2 bases at J, leaving 1 base unmatched. This CDR3 spans 15 amino acids. From germline, CDR1 is SGHTA and CDR2 FQGNSA. CDR3 protein: CASSLGTSAYNEQFF. The CDR3 nucleotides read TGTGCCAGCAGCTTGGGGACTAGCGCCTACAATGAGCAGTTCTTC.

The chain employs TRBV20-1 and TRBJ2-5; a possible D gene is TRBD2 (6 bases). The CDR3 is 15 residues long. V was pared by 3 bases and J by 1 base, with 15 bases between. Germline assignment: CDR1 DFQATT and CDR2 SNEGSKA (reference sequence). CDR3 loop: CSASSPGAPQETQYF. Written as DNA, the CDR3 is TGCAGTGCTAGTTCGCCGGGAGCTCCCCAAGAGACCCAGTACTTC.